By frequency in the sample, the clone carrying this TCR beta chain is medium-sized. What it binds is not known. J was trimmed by 4 bases and V by 4 bases; bases with no gene match: 9. The CDR3 loop spans 15 amino acids. CDR1 is SEHNR and CDR2 is FQNEAQ in the germline V gene (reference sequence). In the PCR, 60 Vbeta and 13 Jbeta primers were used. Original analysis: Unique TCR beta chains totaled some 80 million in a later count, with around 10 million of them shared. Data came from immunoSEQ multiplex PCR; TCRdb stores just in-frame clones and leaves some out. The V and J calls and clone size were taken over from that table, and D and trimming were inferred from the DNA. The profile shows under 200,000 clones, about 82% of them singletons. This entry belongs to a study of cytomegalovirus exposure and HLA in healthy donors. The study, taken as a whole, reports: Researchers reported that three CMV-associated chains were confirmed in vitro as CMV antigen-specific.

The chain links TRBV7-9 to TRBJ1-1; the match to TRBD1 covers 7 bases. Sequences were obtained from PBMCs. This TCR was recovered from a woman aged 18-29 years in good health and CMV-seronegative. The CDR3 sequence: CASSYGTVMGTEAFF. CDR3 bases: TGTGCCAGCAGCTATGGGACAGTGATGGGCACTGAAGCTTTCTTT.